The 22 T cell receptor beta chains below were found in one sample sequenced in a study of blood T cell repertoires in COVID-19. Only in-frame clones appear in the TCRdb table, and some are missing; sequencing was by immunoSEQ multiplex PCR. This sample yields 250,000 or so clones, of which about 91% are seen a single time; approximately 2.9% belongs to the top ten. Material for sequencing was PBMCs or T cells enriched from blood (not recorded which). These receptors came from a man aged 40-55 years who had been exposed to COVID-19.

This clone was recorded only once. The chain combines TRBV15 with TRBJ2-1; D is perhaps TRBD2 (5 bases). From germline, CDR1 is LNHNV and CDR2 YYDKDF (reference sequence). V dropped 5 bases and J dropped 5 bases, with 10 bases sitting between them. The CDR3 runs to 13 residues. The CDR3 DNA follows: TGTGCCACCAGCGCAGGACTCGACAATGAGCAGTTCTTC. Translated, it gives CATSAGLDNEQFF. The full variable domain, its missing parts supplied by reference TRBV15 and TRBJ2-1, is DAMVIQNPRYQVTQFGKPVTLSCSQTLNHNVMYWYQQKSSQAPKLLFHYYDKDFNNEADTPDNFQSRRPNTSFCFLDIRSPGLGDTAMYLCATSAGLDNEQFFGPGTRLTVL.

This clone came up once. The chain employs TRBV20-1 and TRBJ1-5; D perhaps matches TRBD1 (6 bases). This CDR3 has 11 amino acids. Germline V gene data show CDR1 as DFQATT and CDR2 as SNEGSKA (reference sequence). V lost 5 bases and J lost 11, with 13 bases in between. The CDR3 DNA follows: TGCAGTGCTCGGAATAGGGGGACCCAGCATTTT. Its translation is CSARNRGTQHF.

The chain uses TRBV27 and TRBJ2-7, with 10 nucleotides matching TRBD1. This CDR3 region has 16 residues. Losses at the gene ends were 6 bases for V and 3 bases for J; bases not matched to a gene: 11. Germline loops: CDR1 MNHEY, CDR2 SMNVEV (reference sequence). CDR3 amino acids: CASRRKTGTGDYEQYF. The CDR3 nucleotides are TGTGCCAGCAGAAGAAAAACCGGGACAGGGGACTACGAGCAGTACTTC.

The rearrangement uses TRBV10-3 and TRBJ1-4; D might be TRBD1 (5 bases). V shed 0 bases and J shed 7 bases, with 9 bases lying between them. The CDR3 has 14 amino acids. Germline lookup yields CDR1 ENHRY and CDR2 SYGVKD. This CDR3 reads CAISESGGTEKLFF. CDR3 DNA: TGTGCCATCAGTGAGTCCGGGGGAACTGAAAAACTGTTTTTT.

The genes are TRBV5-4 and TRBJ2-2, with TRBD2 matching over 14 bases. CDR1 is SGHNT and CDR2 is YYREEE in the germline V gene (reference sequence). This CDR3 spans 16 amino acids. V dropped 3 bases and J dropped 7; count of bases not matched to a gene: 5. CDR3 nucleotide sequence: TGTGCCAGCAGCTCCGGGACTAGCGGGAGTGACGGGGAGCTGTTTTTT. This translates into CASSSGTSGSDGELFF.

The chain joins TRBV11-1 to TRBJ2-3; D is uncertain. The V and J ends lost 5 bases and 2 bases respectively, with 8 bases between them. The CDR3 runs to 13 residues. Germline CDR1 and CDR2: SGHAT and FQDESV (reference sequence). The chain's CDR3 is CASSKKLTDTQYF. CDR3 nucleotides: TGTGCCAGCAGCAAGAAGCTCACAGATACGCAGTATTTT.

This clone has more than one count but fewer than ten. The V call is TRBV28, the J call TRBJ1-1, with no clear D. The CDR3 runs 12 residues. The V gene's germline CDR1 is MDHEN and CDR2 SYDVKM. The V end was cut by 4 bases, the J end by 1 base, with 4 bases between. DNA of the CDR3: TGTGCCAGCAGTTCAGGGAACACTGAAGCTTTCTTT. It encodes CASSSGNTEAFF.

The count of this clone is one. J is TRBJ2-1 and V is TRBV28; 7 bases are a match to TRBD2. The germline V gene has CDR1 MDHEN and CDR2 SYDVKM. This CDR3 comprises 16 residues. Trimming took 4 bases from V and 0 from J; bases not matched to a gene: 6. CDR3 nucleotide sequence: TGTGCCAGCAGTTCCCTTCTAGCGGCCTCCTACAATGAGCAGTTCTTC. It is translated as CASSSLLAASYNEQFF.

The rearrangement links TRBV6-1 to TRBJ1-6; 8 positions match TRBD1. CDR3 length: 16 residues. The V gene end was trimmed by 4 bases and the J gene end by 10 bases; junction bases not matched to a gene: 12. Germline V gene sequence: CDR1 MNHNS, CDR2 SASEGT. CDR3 amino acids: CASSGRDRKITSPLHF. The CDR3 region has the DNA TGTGCCAGCAGTGGAAGGGACAGGAAAATTACGTCACCCCTCCACTTT.

V and J are TRBV28 and TRBJ1-5, with D possibly TRBD1 on 5 matching bases. This CDR3 region has 13 residues. The germline V and J ends were trimmed by 1 base and 10 bases, with 11 bases remaining between them. Germline loops: CDR1 MDHEN, CDR2 SYDVKM. The CDR3 protein is CASSLYQGRPQHF. In nucleotides, the CDR3 is TGTGCCAGCAGTTTATACCAGGGCAGACCCCAGCATTTT.

This clone has only a few counts. V usage is TRBV4-3 and J usage is TRBJ1-2; 10 bases map to TRBD1. This CDR3 spans 13 amino acids. V trimming: 8 bases; J trimming: 7 bases; junction bases outside the gene matches: 7. The germline CDR1 and CDR2 sequences are LGHNA and YSLEER. CDR3 DNA sequence: TGCGCCAGCTCCCGGGACAGGGGTTTTGGCTACACCTTC. Translation gives CASSRDRGFGYTF.

The chain joins TRBV27 to TRBJ2-7; D possibly corresponds to TRBD1 (6 bases). The ends were cut back, 6 bases at V and 3 bases at J, with 18 bases in the middle. From germline, CDR1 is MNHEY and CDR2 SMNVEV (reference sequence). The CDR3 runs to 15 residues. The CDR3 nucleotides read TGTGCCAGCAGAGGGGGTTCCGACACAAGCTACGAGCAGTACTTC. This gives the protein CASRGGSDTSYEQYF.

CDR3 DNA: TGTGCCAGCAGTTTATCCCATCGATTTCGGGGGGCCGACTCCTACGAGCAGTACTTC. It yields the protein CASSLSHRFRGADSYEQYF. The chain carries TRBV28 and TRBJ2-7; maybe TRBD2 (7 bases). Germline values: CDR1 MDHEN, CDR2 SYDVKM. Trimming pared 1 base from V and 0 bases from J, leaving 22 bases between. This CDR3 spans 19 amino acids.

This clone was picked up a small number of times. V and J are TRBV5-1 and TRBJ2-1, with TRBD2 identical over 8 bases. Trimming removed 2 bases from V and 1 base from J; junction bases left unmatched: 2. The CDR3 is 15 amino acids. Germline V CDR1 and CDR2: SGHRS, YFSETQ. CDR3 residues: CASSLAGASYNEQFF. CDR3 bases: TGCGCCAGCAGCTTAGCGGGAGCGTCCTACAATGAGCAGTTCTTC.

The V call is TRBV7-2, the J call TRBJ2-5; 10 bases line up with TRBD2. Germline V lookup: CDR1 SGHTA, CDR2 FQGNSA. This CDR3 comprises 16 residues. V shed 4 bases and J 5 bases; nucleotides not matched to a gene: 10. The CDR3 DNA reads TGTGCCAGCAGCTCAACGAGAGCGGGAGGGAGCGAGACCCAGTACTTC. It yields the protein CASSSTRAGGSETQYF.

The V and J genes are TRBV7-6 and TRBJ2-2; D is undetermined. The length of the CDR3 is 14 residues. Germline V lookup: CDR1 SGHVS, CDR2 FNYEAQ. V was shortened by 0 bases and J by 1 base, with 3 bases between the two germline ends. The CDR3 loop reads CASSLARNTGELFF. For the CDR3, the DNA is TGTGCCAGCAGCTTAGCTAGGAACACCGGGGAGCTGTTTTTT.

The V gene is TRBV7-9, the J gene TRBJ1-1, with unresolved D. V lost 7 bases to trimming and J lost 1 base, with 13 bases between them. Germline loops: CDR1 SEHNR, CDR2 FQNEAQ (reference sequence). This CDR3 has 14 residues. Here the CDR3 DNA reads TGTGCCAGCACCCCTATGCTGCAGAACACTGAAGCTTTCTTT. This sequence encodes CASTPMLQNTEAFF.

The chain joins TRBV9 to TRBJ1-2; D gene ambiguous. CDR1 is SGDLS and CDR2 is YYNGEE in the germline V gene. CDR3 length equals 13 residues. V shed 0 bases and J shed 4 bases, with 7 bases lying between them. The CDR3 DNA reads as TGTGCCAGCAGCGTAGCTGAGGCCTATGGCTACACCTTC. It yields the protein CASSVAEAYGYTF.

The count of this clone is one. J is TRBJ2-5 and V is TRBV28; TRBD2 agrees at 10 bases. CDR1 and CDR2 (germline): MDHEN, SYDVKM. The CDR3 has 12 amino acids. V shed 9 bases, J shed 3 bases, and the junction held 1 base outside the gene matches. CDR3 nucleotides: TGTGCCAGAGGGACTAGCGAAGAGACCCAGTACTTC. It specifies CARGTSEETQYF.

J is TRBJ1-6 and V is TRBV3-1 (or the pseudogene TRBV3-2); 7 positions match TRBD1. The germline V gene has CDR1 LGHDT and CDR2 YNNKEL (reference sequence). Trimming at V came to 3 bases and at J to 5 bases, leaving 7 bases not matched to a gene. This CDR3 contains 16 residues. The CDR3 sequence is CASSQISDRNNSPLHF. The CDR3 nucleotides read TGTGCCAGCAGCCAGATTTCGGACAGGAATAATTCACCCCTCCACTTT.

CDR3 in DNA: TGTGCCATCAGTACAGGAAGTGAAGCTTTCTTT. Protein sequence: CAISTGSEAFF. The chain joins TRBV10-3 to TRBJ1-1; D possibly corresponds to TRBD1 (5 bases). This CDR3 spans 11 amino acids. V dropped 5 bases and J dropped 7 bases, with 8 bases sitting between them. The germline gives CDR1 ENHRY, CDR2 SYGVKD.

The rearrangement links TRBV9 to TRBJ1-1, with a tentative D call TRBD1 (6 bases). Germline CDR1 and CDR2: SGDLS and YYNGEE. The CDR3 consists of 14 residues. Trimming pared 0 bases from V and 10 bases from J, leaving 16 bases between. This CDR3 reads CASSVDARGSPAFF. The CDR3 DNA reads as TGTGCCAGCAGCGTAGACGCGAGGGGGAGTCCAGCTTTCTTT.